The 21 T cell receptor beta chains reported below all come from one sample, sequenced in a study of blood T cell repertoires in COVID-19. Repertoires were generated with immunoSEQ multiplex PCR, while TCRdb's copy carries only in-frame clones and drops some. Found here are 200,000 or so clones, around 87% of them singletons; the top ten hold more than 2.5%. The source material was peripheral blood. The receptors derive from a man aged 55 to 70 with acute or convalescent COVID-19.

The DNA of the CDR3 is TGCGCCAGCAGCTTGGCCAGCTCTGGGGCCAACGTCCTGACTTTC. Amino acids: CASSLASSGANVLTF. The chain couples TRBV5-1 to TRBJ2-6; D unclear. The CDR3 totals 15 residues. Germline V gene data show CDR1 as SGHRS and CDR2 as YFSETQ. V gave up 0 bases and J gave up 0 bases, with 4 bases separating them.

The chain uses TRBV6-5 and TRBJ1-2, with D unclear. The germline CDR1 and CDR2 sequences are MNHEY and SVGAGI. The CDR3 has 13 residues. The V end was cut by 6 bases, the J end by 3 bases, with 11 bases between. The CDR3 DNA sequence: TGTGCCAGCAGCCATCAGCGAGACTATGGCTACACCTTC. Translating gives CASSHQRDYGYTF.

V usage is TRBV7-3 and J usage is TRBJ2-1; a weak D match, TRBD2 (6 bases). The germline V and J ends were trimmed by 0 bases and 5 bases, with 11 bases remaining between them. CDR3 length equals 15 residues. Germline CDR1 is SGHTA and CDR2 is FQGTGA. For the CDR3, the DNA is TGTGCCAGCAGCTTAACTGCGGGGCTACACAATGAGCAGTTCTTC. Residues: CASSLTAGLHNEQFF.

This clone was counted between two and nine times. The V call is TRBV6-5, the J call TRBJ1-2; 9 positions match TRBD1. The CDR3 length is 11 residues. In germline, CDR1 is MNHEY, CDR2 SVGAGI. J gave up 10 bases and V 8 bases, and 5 bases lay outside the gene matches. CDR3 loop: CASGTGLVYTF. As DNA, the CDR3 is TGTGCCAGCGGGACAGGGTTAGTCTACACCTTC.

This clone was found once. V and J are TRBV5-1 and TRBJ2-7; no clear D gene. The CDR3 contains 14 residues. Germline CDR1 SGHRS, CDR2 YFSETQ. Trimming took off 0 bases at V and 3 bases at J, with 10 bases between the two ends. CDR3 sequence (DNA): TGCGCCAGCAGCTTGGGATACGGTGACTACGAGCAGTACTTC. Translated, it gives CASSLGYGDYEQYF.

The rearrangement links TRBV7-9 to TRBJ2-2; possible D gene TRBD1, 7 bases. The length of the CDR3 is 16 residues. V lost 7 bases and J 7 bases, leaving 22 bases between the germline ends. The germline CDR1 and CDR2 sequences are SEHNR and FQNEAQ (reference sequence). CDR3 amino acids: CASIGGRGKDGGELFF. CDR3 sequence (DNA): TGTGCCAGCATCGGGGGCAGGGGGAAAGACGGCGGGGAGCTGTTTTTT.

The rearrangement links TRBV9 to TRBJ2-2; tentatively, D is TRBD1 (6 bases). The CDR3 sequence is 17 residues long. The ends were cut back, 0 bases at V and 4 bases at J, with 16 bases in the middle. Germline assignment: CDR1 SGDLS and CDR2 YYNGEE. CDR3 loop: CASSVEAPGARTGELFF. Written as DNA, the CDR3 is TGTGCCAGCAGCGTAGAAGCCCCAGGGGCTCGCACCGGGGAGCTGTTTTTT.

The chain recombines TRBV30 with TRBJ1-3, with D perhaps TRBD1 (5 bases). The CDR3 extends over 13 amino acids. Germline CDR1 is GTSNPN and CDR2 is SVGIG (reference sequence). V was cut by 0 bases and J by 4 bases, with 7 bases left in between. The CDR3 reads CAWSVPGGNTIYF. DNA of the CDR3: TGTGCCTGGAGTGTACCAGGGGGAAACACCATATATTTT.

The V gene is TRBV28, the J gene TRBJ1-2; 7 bases line up with TRBD1. The CDR3 has 16 amino acids. Germline V lookup: CDR1 MDHEN, CDR2 SYDVKM. V shed 3 bases and J 2 bases; nucleotides not matched to a gene: 9. As DNA, the CDR3 is TGTGCCAGCAGTTTCACCCGGGACAGATTAAACTATGGCTACACCTTC. Its protein product is CASSFTRDRLNYGYTF.

The CDR3 nucleotides are TGTGCCAGCAGCCAGAGCGGGGGGGCCTACGAGCAGTACTTC. Translated, it gives CASSQSGGAYEQYF. This sequence joins TRBV6-5 and TRBJ2-7, with TRBD2 identical over 10 bases. This CDR3 is 14 amino acids long. The germline V gene encodes CDR1 MNHEY and CDR2 SVGAGI. V trimming: 6 bases; J trimming: 2 bases; junction bases outside the gene matches: 4.

V and J are TRBV2 and TRBJ2-5, with D unclear. CDR1 SNHLY and CDR2 FYNNEI come from the germline V gene. The CDR3 extends over 16 amino acids. Trimming took off 2 bases at V and 4 bases at J, with 17 bases between the two ends. The CDR3 reads CASSESLLARSETQYF. CDR3 nucleotides: TGTGCCAGCAGTGAATCTCTCTTAGCTAGGTCAGAGACCCAGTACTTC.

The chain carries TRBV6-2 or TRBV6-3 and TRBJ2-1; 7 nucleotides align to TRBD1. The length of the CDR3 is 14 residues. Germline V gene data show CDR1 as MNHEY and CDR2 as SVGEGT. After removal of 2 bases from V and 8 bases from J, the junction contained 6 bases not matched to a gene. The CDR3 region has the DNA TGTGCCAGCAGTTACAGGGGGCGTATGGATGAGCAGTTCTTC. Translated: CASSYRGRMDEQFF.

The rearrangement links TRBV27 to TRBJ2-5; TRBD2 matches at 7 bases. V lost 8 bases to trimming and J lost 5 bases; unmatched junction nucleotides: 5. Germline-derived CDR1 and CDR2 are MNHEY and SMNVEV (reference sequence). There are 12 residues in the CDR3. The CDR3 DNA reads TGTGCCAGCGGACCCGGGGGGGAGACCCAGTACTTC. Its protein product is CASGPGGETQYF.

This clone was picked up a small number of times. The chain carries TRBV5-1 and TRBJ2-7, with D possibly TRBD2 on 6 matching bases. Per the germline V gene, CDR1 is SGHRS and CDR2 is YFSETQ. The CDR3 has 15 residues. Deletions cut 2 bases from V and 3 bases from J, with 15 bases between. The CDR3 nucleotides are TGCGCCAGCAGCTTAGGGACTGGCCTATTCTACGAGCAGTACTTC. Translated, it gives CASSLGTGLFYEQYF.

The chain joins TRBV6-6 to TRBJ1-2; TRBD1 agrees at 12 bases. The length of the CDR3 is 15 residues. CDR1 is MNHNY and CDR2 is SVGAGI in the germline V gene (reference sequence). V dropped 10 bases and J dropped 6; count of bases not matched to a gene: 12. CDR3 sequence: CAIQSMGQGADGYTF. The DNA for the CDR3 is TGTGCCATCCAGAGTATGGGACAGGGGGCTGATGGCTACACCTTC.

The gene calls are TRBV6-1 and TRBJ1-2; D is undetermined. Germline V gene data show CDR1 as MNHNS and CDR2 as SASEGT. CDR3 length equals 14 residues. Deletions cut 1 base from V and 0 bases from J, with 6 bases between. As DNA, the CDR3 is TGTGCCAGCAGTGAAGGATCAGCTAACTATGGCTACACCTTC. It codes for CASSEGSANYGYTF.

CDR3 nucleotide sequence: TGTGCCAGCAGCCAAGGGGAAGGACAGGGAGCTTCACCCCTCCACTTT. Translated: CASSQGEGQGASPLHF. The V gene is TRBV3-1 (or the pseudogene TRBV3-2), the J gene TRBJ1-6, with 8 bases identical to TRBD1. Looked up from germline, CDR1 is LGHDT and CDR2 is YNNKEL (reference sequence). This CDR3 spans 16 amino acids. Trimming took 1 base from V and 9 from J; bases not matched to a gene: 8.

The CDR3 spells CAWSRSGQETQYF. The CDR3 DNA is TGTGCCTGGAGTCGGTCAGGCCAAGAGACCCAGTACTTC. The rearrangement uses TRBV30 and TRBJ2-5; no clear D. Per the germline V gene, CDR1 is GTSNPN and CDR2 is SVGIG (reference sequence). This CDR3 is built from 13 residues. The V gene lost 2 bases and the J gene lost 1 base, with 8 bases spanning the gap.

A note on this clone: The sample has other DNA sequences that encode this CDR3 too. The rearrangement uses TRBV29-1 and TRBJ2-5; TRBD2 might be the D (7 bases). The germline gives CDR1 SQVTM, CDR2 ANQGSEA. Trimming pared 7 bases from V and 4 bases from J, leaving 10 bases between. The CDR3 covers 11 residues. CDR3 DNA sequence: TGCAGCGGGGGAGGGGGAGAGACCCAGTACTTC. Protein product: CSGGGGETQYF.

The V call is TRBV11-2, the J call TRBJ1-2; TRBD1 agrees at 10 bases. The CDR3 contains 14 residues. V shed 3 bases, J shed 5 bases, and the junction held 3 bases outside the gene matches. Germline CDR1 reads SGHAT; CDR2 reads FQNNGV. CDR3 coding DNA: TGTGCCAGCAGCTTCCGGACAGGGGGGTATGGCTACACCTTC. Translation gives CASSFRTGGYGYTF. Supplemented by reference TRBV11-2 and TRBJ1-2, the full variable domain reads EAGVAQSPRYKIIEKRQSVAFWCNPISGHATLYWYQQILGQGPKLLIQFQNNGVVDDSQLPKDRFSAERLKGVDSTLKIQPAKLEDSAVYLCASSFRTGGYGYTFGSGTRLTVV.

This sequence joins TRBV6-5 and TRBJ1-2; 9 bases line up with TRBD1. The germline gives CDR1 MNHEY, CDR2 SVGAGI. The CDR3 is made up of 15 amino acids. After removal of 7 bases from V and 2 bases from J, the junction contained 8 bases not matched to a gene. The CDR3 is CASTPRGQGNYGYTF. DNA of the CDR3: TGTGCCAGCACCCCAAGGGGACAGGGAAACTATGGCTACACCTTC.